A selection of T cell receptor beta chains follows, all from one sample in a study of Graves' ophthalmopathy and Graves' hyperthyroidism. TCRdb redid the calling of the multiplex PCR reads with MiXCR, one entry per CDR3 protein. Of approximately 640,000 distinct CDR3 sequences in the sample, roughly two fifths were seen once. The sequenced sample was peripheral blood. Source of these receptors: an adult man with Graves' ophthalmopathy. The CDR3 runs from the conserved cysteine through the conserved F or W. Fields, in order: clone size, V gene, D gene, J gene, CDR3 DNA, CDR3 protein. The D gene is left open where the match is weak. Where a row states a size, it is once, few, many or the class of an expanded clone; other rows omit it.

>many|TRBV10-2|NA|TRBJ1-5
TGCGCCAGCAGTGCAGGGGACGGGAATCAGCCCCAGCATTTT
CASSAGDGNQPQHF
>few|TRBV4-1|NA|TRBJ1-2
TGCGCCAGCAGCCCAAGTCAGTTTCTGGGACGTAACTATGGCTACACCTTC
CASSPSQFLGRNYGYTF
>NA|TRBV2|NA|TRBJ1-1
TGTGCCAGCAGCGATCAGACTTCCACTGAAGCTTTCTTT
CASSDQTSTEAFF
>NA|TRBV24-1|TRBD1|TRBJ2-5
TGTGCCACCAGTGACGCGAGCGGACAGGGGGCACGTAGGCAAGAGACCCAGTACTTC
CATSDASGQGARRQETQYF
>few|TRBV12-3/TRBV12-4|NA|TRBJ2-7
TGTGCCAGCAGTTTTTTTTCGGGAATCGACGAGCAGTACTTC
CASSFFSGIDEQYF
>NA|TRBV5-1|NA|TRBJ2-2
TGCGCCAGCAGGCCCGCCGATAGAACACGCACCGGGGAGCTGTTTTTT
CASRPADRTRTGELFF
>few|TRBV12-3/TRBV12-4|NA|TRBJ1-3
TGTGCCAGCACCCAAGGGGTGACGAACACCATATATTTT
CASTQGVTNTIYF
>NA|TRBV12-3/TRBV12-4|TRBD1|TRBJ1-5
TGTGCCCGCAGTCCTCAGACAGGGGTCAATCAGCCCCAGCATTTT
CARSPQTGVNQPQHF
>NA|TRBV15|NA|TRBJ2-6
TGTGCCACCAGCAGCTTGGACCTCTCTGGGGCCAACGTCCTGACTTTC
CATSSLDLSGANVLTF
>NA|TRBV19|TRBD1|TRBJ2-7
TGTGCCAGTAGTCCGACAGGGGGATTCTACGAGCAGTACTTC
CASSPTGGFYEQYF
>NA|TRBV15|NA|TRBJ2-6
TGTGCCACCAGCAGACTCGGAGTGACTTTC
CATSRLGVTF
>NA|TRBV10-3|TRBD1|TRBJ2-2
TGTGCCACCGCCGGGACAGGGGACCCTGGGGAGCTGTTTTTT
CATAGTGDPGELFF
>few|TRBV20-1|NA|TRBJ1-1
TGCAGTGCCGGGGACCCAGATGAAGCTTTCTTT
CSAGDPDEAFF
>few|TRBV7-9|TRBD1|TRBJ1-4
TGCGCCAGCAGCCAAGAGGGGGCTACTAATGAAAAACTGTTTTTT
CASSQEGATNEKLFF
>many|TRBV19|NA|TRBJ1-4
TGTGCCAGTAGTTCACAGTTTGCAACTAATGAAAAACTGTTTTTT
CASSSQFATNEKLFF
>NA|TRBV2|TRBD1|TRBJ1-1
TGTGCCAGCAGCGGGACAGTCCGTGAAGCTTTCTTT
CASSGTVREAFF
>NA|TRBV29-1|TRBD2|TRBJ2-6
TGCAGCGTTGACGAAGCCGGGACTAGCGTCCTGACTTTC
CSVDEAGTSVLTF
>few|TRBV27|NA|TRBJ1-5
TGTGCCAGCAGTTGGGGGGGGCAGGGCAATCAGCCCCAGCATTTT
CASSWGGQGNQPQHF
>NA|TRBV30|TRBD1|TRBJ1-1
TGTGCCTGGAGTGCGGACAGGGAGGGTAGGGGAGCTTTCTTT
CAWSADREGRGAFF
>NA|TRBV30|NA|TRBJ1-5
TGTGCCTGGAGCCGACCGGGGGGGGGCGATCAGCCCCAGCATTTT
CAWSRPGGGDQPQHF
>NA|TRBV2|NA|TRBJ1-5
TGTGCCAGCAGTGATGGGGGGGGCGTCCTGCCGCATTTT
CASSDGGGVLPHF
>many|TRBV29-1|NA|TRBJ1-1
TGCAGCGTCCAGAGGAACACTGAAGCTTTCTTT
CSVQRNTEAFF
>many|TRBV6-5|NA|TRBJ1-3
TGTGCCAGCACCAGGAGTCGCTCTGGAAACACCATATATTTT
CASTRSRSGNTIYF
>NA|TRBV25-1|NA|TRBJ2-2
TGTGCCAGCGCGATATTAAGAGGGGCTCCGAACACCGGGGAGCTGTTTTTT
CASAILRGAPNTGELFF
>many|TRBV20-1|NA|TRBJ1-1
TGCAGTGCTAGTACGGGGAAGATTTACACTGAAGCTTTCTTT
CSASTGKIYTEAFF
>NA|TRBV11-3|NA|TRBJ1-6
TGTGCCAGCATACTTCAGGGAGGCAGCTCACCCCTCCACTTT
CASILQGGSSPLHF
>NA|TRBV20-1|NA|TRBJ2-7
TGCAGTGCACGGGACTCAGTAATCAACGAGCAGTACTTC
CSARDSVINEQYF
>NA|TRBV7-9|NA|TRBJ1-1
TGTGCCAGCAGTAACCCGGGACAAGGGCTTCGAATGAACACTGAAGCTTTCTTT
CASSNPGQGLRMNTEAFF
>NA|TRBV12-5|NA|TRBJ1-4
TGTGCTAGTGGTTGGGGTAATGAAAAACTGTTTTTT
CASGWGNEKLFF
>NA|TRBV4-3|NA|TRBJ2-7
TGCGCCAGCAGCCAAGACGGAGGCAGGCGCTCCTACGAGCAGTACTTC
CASSQDGGRRSYEQYF
>NA|TRBV19|NA|TRBJ2-2
TGTGCCAGTAGTAACCCCGGGGGTGGCACCGGGGAGCTGTTTTTT
CASSNPGGGTGELFF
>many|TRBV19|NA|TRBJ1-1
TGTGCCAGTAGTATGAGGGGCAGGCCCGTCACTGAAGCTTTCTTT
CASSMRGRPVTEAFF
>NA|TRBV4-2|NA|TRBJ1-6
TGTGCCAGCAGCGAACACACAGGCACTAATTCACCCCTCCACTTT
CASSEHTGTNSPLHF
>many|TRBV9|NA|TRBJ1-2
TGTGCCAGCAGCGTGGGAACAGCCTATGGCTACACCTTC
CASSVGTAYGYTF
>many|TRBV7-9|NA|TRBJ1-2
TGTGCCAGCAGCGCCGATGGCTACACCTTC
CASSADGYTF
>few|TRBV25-1|TRBD1|TRBJ1-4
TGTGCCAGCAGTGAACGGGGGACAGGGACGGAAAATGAAAAACTGTTTTTT
CASSERGTGTENEKLFF
>NA|TRBV7-9|TRBD2|TRBJ2-3
TGTGCCAGCAGCATGGGACTAGCGGAAATCACAGATACGCAGTATTTT
CASSMGLAEITDTQYF
>NA|TRBV29-1|TRBD1|TRBJ1-5
TGCAGCGCGGCCGGGACAGGGGCCAGGCAGCCCCAGCATTTT
CSAAGTGARQPQHF
>once|TRBV25-1|NA|TRBJ1-2
TGTGCCAGCAGTGGAGCCCCTTCTGGAAACTATGGCTACACCTTC
CASSGAPSGNYGYTF
>NA|TRBV5-5|NA|TRBJ1-2
TGTGCCAGCAGCTTAGTTGAGGACTATGGCTACACCTTC
CASSLVEDYGYTF